Following are 27 T cell receptor beta chains from one sample sequenced in a study of cytomegalovirus exposure and HLA in healthy donors. The PCR contained 60 Vbeta and 13 Jbeta primers. Profiled with immunoSEQ multiplex PCR; TCRdb holds only in-frame clones, not every one. The data hold about 190,000 clones, with around 86% observed a single time. Source material: PBMCs. The receptors stem from a man younger than 40 in good health and CMV-seronegative.

The chain is built from TRBV4-3 and TRBJ1-2, with no clear D. CDR1 LGHNA and CDR2 YSLEER come from the germline V gene. Trimming took off 4 bases at V and 5 bases at J, with 11 bases between the two ends. The CDR3 loop spans 13 amino acids. The CDR3 here is CASSPQNSYGYTF. The CDR3 DNA follows: TGCGCCAGCAGCCCTCAAAACTCGTATGGCTACACCTTC.

The rearrangement links TRBV10-3 to TRBJ2-7, with 8 positions matching TRBD2. The germline CDR1 and CDR2 sequences are ENHRY and SYGVKD. The CDR3 has 15 residues. The ends lost 0 bases at V and 7 bases at J; junction bases unmatched: 8. The CDR3 sequence: CAISESGSGAGEQYF. The CDR3, as DNA: TGTGCCATCAGTGAGTCGGGTAGCGGGGCGGGGGAGCAGTACTTC.

The chain is built from TRBV6-1 and TRBJ2-7; TRBD1 matches at 8 bases. The CDR3 runs to 12 residues. Germline values: CDR1 MNHNS, CDR2 SASEGT. V lost 7 bases, J lost 5 bases, and 4 bases stayed unmatched. CDR3 in DNA: TGTGCCAGCAATATGGACAGGGACGAGCAGTACTTC. Protein sequence: CASNMDRDEQYF.

The chain uses TRBV6-1 and TRBJ1-2; D perhaps matches TRBD1 (6 bases). Trimming took 2 bases from V and 4 from J, leaving 11 bases between them. CDR3 size: 14 residues. Germline-derived CDR1 and CDR2 are MNHNS and SASEGT. For the CDR3, the DNA is TGTGCCAGCAGTGAACAGGGGATGTCCTATGGCTACACCTTC. Its protein product is CASSEQGMSYGYTF.

The rearrangement joins TRBV7-2 to TRBJ1-5; a weak D match, TRBD1 (6 bases). The CDR3 loop spans 14 amino acids. The germline V gene has CDR1 SGHTA and CDR2 FQGNSA. The V gene lost 3 bases and the J gene lost 5 bases, with 11 bases spanning the gap. The CDR3 DNA sequence: TGTGCCAGCAGCTTGCGCCAGGGGTATCAGCCCCAGCATTTT. Its translation: CASSLRQGYQPQHF.

This clone was observed once. J is TRBJ1-2 and V is TRBV29-1, with D unclear. The CDR3 sequence is 12 residues long. Germline CDR1 reads SQVTM; CDR2 reads ANQGSEA. Trimming removed 1 base from V and 8 bases from J, with 11 bases in between. Here the CDR3 DNA reads TGCAGCGTTGAAGCCGGGGTGGGAGGCTACACCTTC. It yields the protein CSVEAGVGGYTF.

The CDR3 loop reads CASSLGLRTDTQYF. The CDR3 DNA follows: TGTGCCAGCAGCTTAGGCCTGAGAACAGATACGCAGTATTTT. The V and J genes are TRBV13 and TRBJ2-3, with no clear D. The CDR3 contains 14 residues. Between the trimmed V and J ends, which lost 0 bases and 3 bases, there was a span of 7 bases. Germline V CDR1 and CDR2: PRHDT, FYEKMQ (reference sequence).

The chain joins TRBV27 to TRBJ2-1; 7 nucleotides match TRBD2. Germline CDR1 MNHEY, CDR2 SMNVEV (reference sequence). Trimming took 2 bases from V and 7 from J; bases not matched to a gene: 8. This CDR3 contains 15 residues. The CDR3 nucleotides are TGTGCCAGCAGTTTAGGGGCGGGAGTTGTTAATGAGCAGTTCTTC. The encoded protein is CASSLGAGVVNEQFF.

This chain uses TRBV23-1 with TRBJ2-3; TRBD2 agrees at 8 bases. TRBV23-1 is placed among ORFs of uncertain function. The V gene end was trimmed by 2 bases and the J gene end by 6 bases; junction bases not matched to a gene: 7. The CDR3 consists of 15 residues. CDR3 residues: CASSQRSGGADTQYF. CDR3 in DNA: TGCGCCAGCAGTCAAAGGAGCGGGGGTGCCGATACGCAGTATTTT.

The chain couples TRBV7-8 to TRBJ1-1, with a weak D call TRBD1 (5 bases). V was trimmed by 0 bases and J by 5 bases, leaving 16 bases between them. This CDR3 is 16 amino acids long. Germline V gene sequence: CDR1 SGHVS, CDR2 FQNEAQ. The CDR3 loop is CASSLAGGRRQTEAFF. CDR3 sequence (DNA): TGTGCCAGCAGCTTAGCTGGTGGCCGACGACAGACTGAAGCTTTCTTT.

This clone was seen a single time. The chain carries TRBV6-6 and TRBJ1-1; no clear D gene. CDR1 and CDR2 from the germline V gene are MNHNY and SVGAGI (reference sequence). V gave up 7 bases and J gave up 8 bases, with 11 bases separating them. The CDR3 runs to 11 residues. The CDR3 sequence is CASTKSYEAFF. The DNA for the CDR3 is TGTGCCAGCACCAAATCCTACGAAGCTTTCTTT.

V is TRBV5-6 and J is TRBJ2-1; no reliable D call. The CDR3 is made up of 13 amino acids. Trimming removed 3 bases at V and 6 bases at J, with 10 bases between. Germline V lookup: CDR1 SGHDT, CDR2 YYEEEE. The CDR3 bases are TGTGCCAGCAGCTCCTCGTATCCCAATGAGCAGTTCTTC. This gives the protein CASSSSYPNEQFF. Filled out from reference TRBV5-6 and TRBJ2-1, the complete variable domain reads DAGVTQSPTHLIKTRGQQVTLRCSPKSGHDTVSWYQQALGQGPQFIFQYYEEEERQRGNFPDRFSGHQFPNYSSELNVNALLLGDSALYLCASSSSYPNEQFFGPGTRLTVL.

The CDR3, as DNA: TGTGCCTGGAGTGACCGAACGGAGTACAGGGAAGTCTCCTACGAGCAGTACTTC. Protein: CAWSDRTEYREVSYEQYF. This chain links TRBV30 with TRBJ2-7; perhaps TRBD1 as D (6 bases). Germline V lookup: CDR1 GTSNPN, CDR2 SVGIG (reference sequence). The length of the CDR3 is 18 residues. V dropped 1 base and J dropped 0 bases, with 22 bases sitting between them. The complete variable domain, with remaining parts taken from reference TRBV30 and TRBJ2-7, reads SQTIHQWPATLVQPVGSPLSLECTVEGTSNPNLYWYRQAAGRGLQLLFYSVGIGQISSEVPQNLSASRPQDRQFILSSKKLLLSDSGFYLCAWSDRTEYREVSYEQYFGPGTRLTVT.

The genes are TRBV18 and TRBJ2-1; 9 bases match TRBD2. Per germline, CDR1 KGHSH and CDR2 LQKENI. With 4 bases clipped from V and 8 bases from J, the junction kept 12 bases outside the gene matches. This CDR3 is built from 16 residues. The CDR3 DNA is TGTGCCAGCTCACTTACAAATAGCGGGAGTCGACATGAGCAGTTCTTC. Encoded protein: CASSLTNSGSRHEQFF.

This clone was seen only a few times. The J gene is TRBJ1-3, the V gene TRBV9; 9 bases fit TRBD1. This CDR3 region has 15 residues. Trimming at V came to 4 bases and at J to 4 bases, leaving 6 bases not matched to a gene. CDR1 SGDLS and CDR2 YYNGEE come from the germline V gene. The CDR3 protein is CASSPQGAGGNTIYF. CDR3 bases: TGTGCCAGCAGCCCACAGGGGGCCGGGGGAAACACCATATATTTT.

The V gene is TRBV5-1, the J gene TRBJ2-3; 11 bases match TRBD2. V shed 1 base, J shed 6 bases, and the junction held 7 bases outside the gene matches. CDR1 is SGHRS, CDR2 YFSETQ, per germline. The CDR3 has 16 residues. The CDR3 DNA follows: TGCGCCAGCAGCTTGAGCCCTAGCGGGAGGACGGATACGCAGTATTTT. Residues: CASSLSPSGRTDTQYF.

This sequence joins TRBV9 and TRBJ2-3, with TRBD1 as a possible D gene (6 bases). This CDR3 spans 13 amino acids. Germline CDR1 is SGDLS and CDR2 is YYNGEE. With 2 bases removed from V and 4 bases from J, the gap between germline ends came to 8 bases. This chain's CDR3 is CASSVSGADTQYF. The CDR3 coding sequence is TGTGCCAGCAGCGTTTCAGGGGCAGATACGCAGTATTTT.

This clone was seen once. V usage is TRBV5-4 and J usage is TRBJ1-2; 8 bases are a match to TRBD1. CDR1 is SGHNT, CDR2 YYREEE, per germline (reference sequence). This CDR3 has 14 residues. Losses at the gene ends were 6 bases for V and 8 bases for J; bases not matched to a gene: 12. The CDR3 sequence: CASNKDRVMGGYTF. CDR3 bases: TGTGCCAGCAACAAGGACAGGGTTATGGGGGGCTACACCTTC.

The chain carries TRBV28 and TRBJ2-2; TRBD1 might be the D (6 bases). Trimming took off 11 bases at V and 2 bases at J, with 15 bases between the two ends. The germline V gene has CDR1 MDHEN and CDR2 SYDVKM. This CDR3 comprises 14 residues. The CDR3 nucleotides read TGTGCCTTTCAAGTAGGGGGTAACACCGGGGAGCTGTTTTTT. Translation gives CAFQVGGNTGELFF.

V and J are TRBV7-9 and TRBJ2-7; 11 bases are shared with TRBD1. V lost 4 bases to trimming and J lost 9 bases; unmatched junction nucleotides: 5. CDR1 is SEHNR, CDR2 FQNEAQ, per germline (reference sequence). The CDR3 is 13 amino acids. The chain's CDR3 is CASSSGQGAMQYF. The CDR3 DNA follows: TGTGCCAGCAGCTCCGGACAGGGGGCGATGCAGTACTTC.

The V gene is TRBV6-5, the J gene TRBJ2-7, with 11 bases identical to TRBD1. The CDR3 is 15 amino acids. V gave up 5 bases and J gave up 4 bases; unmatched junction bases: 7. CDR1 is MNHEY, CDR2 SVGAGI, per germline. CDR3 sequence (DNA): TGTGCCAGCAGTACCGGACAGGGGGCTAGGTACGAGCAGTACTTC. Residues: CASSTGQGARYEQYF.

This clone was counted a few times. V usage is TRBV15 and J usage is TRBJ2-1; weak D call: TRBD1 (5 bases). The CDR3 contains 16 residues. V was trimmed by 4 bases and J by 8 bases, leaving 21 bases between them. Germline assignment: CDR1 LNHNV and CDR2 YYDKDF (reference sequence). CDR3 DNA: TGTGCCACCAGCAAGGGGCGAACAGGCCGGTGGGATGAGCAGTTCTTC. This codes for CATSKGRTGRWDEQFF.

V is TRBV4-1 and J is TRBJ2-7; 8 nucleotides agree with TRBD2. This CDR3 region has 14 residues. With V trimmed by 0 bases and J by 5 bases, 3 bases remained unmatched. CDR1 is MGHRA, CDR2 YSYEKL, per germline. CDR3 amino acids: CASSQEGLGNEQYF. The DNA of the CDR3 is TGCGCCAGCAGCCAAGAGGGACTAGGGAACGAGCAGTACTTC.

This chain connects TRBV30 to TRBJ1-2, with D possibly being TRBD1 (5 bases). Germline V lookup: CDR1 GTSNPN, CDR2 SVGIG (reference sequence). Trimming shortened V by 0 bases and J by 3 bases, and 11 bases separated the two germline ends. The CDR3 sequence is 14 residues long. This CDR3 is CAWSVLGLYYGYTF. The CDR3 DNA reads TGTGCCTGGAGTGTACTGGGGCTGTACTATGGCTACACCTTC.

V is TRBV6-4 and J is TRBJ2-1; D may be TRBD2 (6 bases). This CDR3 comprises 18 residues. V shed 2 bases and J shed 8 bases, with 25 bases lying between them. CDR1 is MRHNA and CDR2 is SNTAGT in the germline V gene. CDR3 region: CASSDLGKRARTVDEQFF. The CDR3 coding sequence is TGTGCCAGCAGTGACCTCGGGAAGCGGGCGCGTACTGTCGATGAGCAGTTCTTC.

The gene calls are TRBV11-2 and TRBJ1-3; D may be TRBD1 (5 bases). Trimming took 3 bases from V and 0 from J, leaving 15 bases between them. CDR1 and CDR2 from the germline V gene are SGHAT and FQNNGV. CDR3 length equals 17 residues. The CDR3 is CASSFRPSDSSGNTIYF. The CDR3 DNA sequence: TGTGCCAGCAGCTTCCGACCTTCTGACAGCTCTGGAAACACCATATATTTT.

The CDR3 DNA follows: TGCGCCAGCAGCTTGGTGACAGTGAACACTGAAGCTTTCTTT. Its protein product is CASSLVTVNTEAFF. The J gene is TRBJ1-1, the V gene TRBV5-1; TRBD1 might be the D (5 bases). V was clipped by 0 bases and J by 0 bases, with 6 bases between them. This CDR3 has 14 residues. Per germline, CDR1 SGHRS and CDR2 YFSETQ.